The subject of this entry is one T cell receptor (beta chain). It lacks a known antigen. One base away there is no much larger clone; base qualities are not given. In the same sample, other DNA sequences code for this CDR3. Healthy HIV-negative adults with no recently reported acute infections or vaccinations were included as donors. Every donor was a Caucasian adult living in Nashville, Tennessee, USA. CD4+ T cells were enriched through magnetic negative selection, after which naive cells were positively selected on CD45RA and the remaining negative fraction served as the memory subset. Blood was collected by leukapheresis, and PBMCs were isolated by Ficoll-Histopaque density gradient centrifugation and then cryopreserved in liquid nitrogen vapor phase. Analytical flow cytometry was used to check the purity and quantity of every magnetically sorted T cell population. Each sorted fraction had its genomic DNA isolated and then quantified by UV absorbance on a Nanodrop 2000c.

Using the deep immunoSEQ assay, TCR CDR3 regions were amplified from genomic DNA by multiplex PCR. Extracted genomic DNA from each cell subset was spread evenly across all wells of several immunoSEQ 96-well plates, with each plate serving as a replicate. Each replicate PCR for sorted subsets received about 180 ng genomic DNA, equal to about 30,000 T cell genomes. Purified libraries were measured with a Qubit 3.0 fluorometer, size-checked on a Bioanalyzer 2100, and measured again with the KAPA Library Quantification kit. Every immunoSEQ 96-well plate was sequenced on a dedicated single-read 150-cycle Illumina NextSeq 550 flow cell. The paper's processing steps were these. Because only junctional sequences without quality scores were contained in the immunoSEQ output, filtering matching that applied to full-length reads could not be performed. Sequences were annotated with PyIR, a Python wrapper for IgBLAST v1.9, using IMGT germline references to assign V/J genes and CDR3. Reads with weak V/J assignments (E-value above 1e-6), missing CDR3, stop codons, out-of-frame junctions, or ambiguous translated residues were removed. A V3J clonotype was defined by an identical inferred V gene, J gene, and CDR3 amino acid sequence. The percentage overlap between two repertoires was calculated by dividing the number of shared unique clonotypes by the size of the smaller repertoire. RTK rarefaction, the Chao1 estimator, and Recon v2.1 estimates of unobserved clonotypes were used to assess repertoire richness. Generation probabilities for all TCRbeta clonotypes obtained by the gDNA method from a handful of donors were computed using OLGA. This is the immuneACCESS table as TCRdb keeps it, with only in-frame sequences that have V and J called. A part of the clones is gone; compared with another copy, unresolved V genes explain less than half, and the rest is unexplained. V and J calls and clone size are those listed in that table; D and trimming were worked out from the DNA. For this sample there are 800,000 to 1,200,000 clones; 78% appear just once. 0.52% of the sample belongs to the ten largest clones.

This sample is drawn from a study of shared clonotypes between healthy human individuals (TCRdb year 2020). Looking at the study overall: The cohort comprised a couple of women and a few men aged 18 to 49 years. Per donor, leukapheresis produced somewhere between about 0.9 and 10 billion PBMCs. For each donor, three plates each were used for CD4 naive and CD4 memory, two plates were used for CD8 naive, and one plate was used for CD8 memory. Libraries were prepared and TCR repertoires were sequenced by different laboratories using diverse techniques, in order to increase sequencing depth and limit assay-specific biases. To estimate repertoire size and how much clonotype sharing occurs between individuals, the study deeply sequenced the blood TCR repertoires of 4 to 6 healthy adults.

The full study reports these points: Estimated clonotype richness was generally larger for naive than for memory subsets. Even with the large sequencing depth, rarefaction of the sorted-subset datasets indicated that sequencing was incomplete. Compared with non-shared clonotypes, the clonotypes found in all four sorted-subset donors had higher generation probabilities. Pairwise subsampling led to the expectation that sequencing depth would affect the degree of clonotype sharing among donors. The genetic and exposure-history diversity represented was limited by the small number of donors. Across four donors, approximately 5% of naive CD4, roughly 3.5% of naive CD8, about 2% of memory CD4, and about 0.4% of memory CD8 clonotypes were shared. Sampling was restricted to blood, and TCR repertoires in tissues likely differ from the TCR repertoires found in blood.

There are 13 amino acids in the CDR3, from cysteine to phenylalanine inclusive. Only the CDR3 DNA is retained, 39 bases long and in frame from the first base. Sequences MDHEN (CDR1) and SYDVKM (CDR2) are obtained from the germline V gene. Compared with germline, V lacks 6 bases and J lacks 4 bases; bases without a gene match: 5. The sample consisted of memory CD4+ T cells from PBMCs. The label giving this sample's cell subset or site can be read as: CD45RA-negative fraction. The chain was built from TRBV28 and TRBJ1-2; TRBD1 aligns with 7 central bases. This receptor was taken from a man aged 18 to 29 in good health. Some clones in this sample may be carry-over from other donors' samples. The nucleotide sequence reads as follows: TGTGCCAGCAGGCCGGGACAGAGCTATGGCTACACCTTC. Its translation is CASRPGQSYGYTF.